This TCR beta chain appears in the sequencing data of a study of T cells in Graves' hyperthyroidism and ophthalmopathy. It was RNA transcripts that yielded the amplified TCR beta CDR3 regions. HTBI primers were the set used in a first-round RT-PCR of the TCR CDR3. TCRdb passed the multiplex PCR reads through MiXCR, listing each CDR3 protein once. The table records about 710,000 distinct CDR3 sequences, around 17% of them present only once. This clonotype appeared many times. The antigen remains undetermined. Whole-study findings and limits: Within blood appeared most thyroid clonotypes that had expanded above 0.001. Model predictions of ophthalmopathy came a median around 6.5 months before onset.

After removal of 1 base from V and 6 bases from J, the junction contained 2 bases not matched to a gene. The CDR3 runs to 14 residues. Germline lookup yields CDR1 SGHAT and CDR2 FQDESV (reference sequence). Sequencing was carried out using blood. This TCR was recovered from a man aged 18 to 30 with Graves' hyperthyroidism. The rearrangement uses TRBV11-1 and TRBJ2-1, with 8 nucleotides matching TRBD2. CDR3 residues: CASSLVRGGNEQFF. CDR3 coding DNA: TGTGCCAGCAGCTTAGTACGGGGGGGCAATGAGCAGTTCTTC.